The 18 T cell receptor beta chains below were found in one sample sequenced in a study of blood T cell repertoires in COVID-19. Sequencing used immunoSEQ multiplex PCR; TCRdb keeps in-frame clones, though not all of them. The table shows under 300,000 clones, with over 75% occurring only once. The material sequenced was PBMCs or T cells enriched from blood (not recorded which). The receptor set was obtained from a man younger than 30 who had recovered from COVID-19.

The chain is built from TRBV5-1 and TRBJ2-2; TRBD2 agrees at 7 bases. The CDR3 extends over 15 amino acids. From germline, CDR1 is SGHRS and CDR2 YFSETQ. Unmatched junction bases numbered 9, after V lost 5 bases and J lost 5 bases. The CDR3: CASSWASGTTGELFF. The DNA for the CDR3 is TGCGCCAGCAGTTGGGCCAGCGGGACGACCGGGGAGCTGTTTTTT.

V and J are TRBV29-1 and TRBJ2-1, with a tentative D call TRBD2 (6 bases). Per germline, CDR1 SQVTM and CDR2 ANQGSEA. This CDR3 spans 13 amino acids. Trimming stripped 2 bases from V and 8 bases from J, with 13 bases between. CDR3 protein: CSVESGRFDEQFF. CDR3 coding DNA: TGCAGCGTTGAAAGCGGGCGGTTTGATGAGCAGTTCTTC.

The CDR3 is CASGPGTGIHEQYF. In DNA, the CDR3 is TGTGCCAGCGGCCCCGGGACAGGGATCCACGAGCAGTACTTC. V is TRBV5-8 and J is TRBJ2-7, with 9 bases fitting TRBD1. This CDR3 is built from 14 residues. Germline V gene lookup returns CDR1 SGHTS and CDR2 YDEGEE. V dropped 7 bases and J dropped 5; count of bases not matched to a gene: 10.

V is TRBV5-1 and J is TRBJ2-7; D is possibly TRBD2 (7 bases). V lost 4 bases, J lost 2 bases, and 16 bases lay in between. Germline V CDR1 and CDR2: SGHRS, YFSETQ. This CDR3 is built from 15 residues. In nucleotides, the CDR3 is TGCGCCAGCAGCCCGGGCGGGGGCCTAACCTACGAGCAGTACTTC. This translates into CASSPGGGLTYEQYF.

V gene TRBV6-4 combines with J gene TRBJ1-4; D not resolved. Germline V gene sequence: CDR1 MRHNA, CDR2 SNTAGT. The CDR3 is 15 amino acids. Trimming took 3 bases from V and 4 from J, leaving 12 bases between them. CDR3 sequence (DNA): TGTGCCAGCAGTGAGATAAGAGGGTTTAATGAAAAACTGTTTTTT. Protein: CASSEIRGFNEKLFF.

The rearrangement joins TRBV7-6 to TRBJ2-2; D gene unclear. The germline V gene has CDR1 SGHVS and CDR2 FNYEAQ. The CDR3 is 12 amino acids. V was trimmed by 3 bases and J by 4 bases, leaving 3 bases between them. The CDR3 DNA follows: TGTGCCAGCAGCTTCGGCACCGGGGAGCTGTTTTTT. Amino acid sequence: CASSFGTGELFF.

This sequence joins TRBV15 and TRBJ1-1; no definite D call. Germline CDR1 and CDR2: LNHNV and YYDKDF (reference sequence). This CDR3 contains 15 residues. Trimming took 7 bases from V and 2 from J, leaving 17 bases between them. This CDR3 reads CATKARQTSNTEAFF. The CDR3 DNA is TGTGCCACCAAGGCGAGGCAGACCTCTAACACTGAAGCTTTCTTT.

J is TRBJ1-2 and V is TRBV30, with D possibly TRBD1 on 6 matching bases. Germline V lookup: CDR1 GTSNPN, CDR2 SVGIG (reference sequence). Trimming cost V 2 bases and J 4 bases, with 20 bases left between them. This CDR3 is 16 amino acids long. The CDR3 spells CAWSPPDRHQSYGYTF. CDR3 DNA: TGTGCCTGGAGTCCCCCAGACAGGCACCAGTCCTATGGCTACACCTTC.

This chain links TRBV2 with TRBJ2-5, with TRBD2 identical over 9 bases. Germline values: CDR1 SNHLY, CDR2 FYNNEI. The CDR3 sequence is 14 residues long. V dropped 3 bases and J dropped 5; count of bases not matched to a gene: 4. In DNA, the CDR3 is TGTGCCAGCAGTGACAGGACTAGCGTGGAGACCCAGTACTTC. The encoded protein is CASSDRTSVETQYF.

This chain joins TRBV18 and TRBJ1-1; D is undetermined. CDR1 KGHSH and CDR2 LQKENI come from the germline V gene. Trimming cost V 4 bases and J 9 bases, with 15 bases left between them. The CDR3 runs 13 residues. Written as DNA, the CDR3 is TGTGCCAGCTCACTATCATACGGGGTCCAAGCTTTCTTT. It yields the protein CASSLSYGVQAFF. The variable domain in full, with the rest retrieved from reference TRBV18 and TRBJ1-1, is NAGVMQNPRHLVRRRGQEARLRCSPMKGHSHVYWYRQLPEEGLKFMVYLQKENIIDESGMPKERFSAEFPKEGPSILRIQQVVRGDSAAYFCASSLSYGVQAFFGQGTRLTVV.

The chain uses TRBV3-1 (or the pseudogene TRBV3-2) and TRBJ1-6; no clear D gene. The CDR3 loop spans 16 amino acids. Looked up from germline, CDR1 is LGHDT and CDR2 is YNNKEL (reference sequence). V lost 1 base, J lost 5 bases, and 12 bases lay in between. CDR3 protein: CASSQVRPGDNSPLHF. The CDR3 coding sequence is TGTGCCAGCAGCCAAGTTCGGCCAGGCGATAATTCACCCCTCCACTTT.

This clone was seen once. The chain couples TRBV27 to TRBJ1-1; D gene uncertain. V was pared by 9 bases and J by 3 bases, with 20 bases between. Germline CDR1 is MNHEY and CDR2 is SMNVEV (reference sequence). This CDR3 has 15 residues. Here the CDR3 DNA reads TGTGCCAGTTACCCCGGGAGAACGGGTTACACTGAAGCTTTCTTT. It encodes CASYPGRTGYTEAFF.

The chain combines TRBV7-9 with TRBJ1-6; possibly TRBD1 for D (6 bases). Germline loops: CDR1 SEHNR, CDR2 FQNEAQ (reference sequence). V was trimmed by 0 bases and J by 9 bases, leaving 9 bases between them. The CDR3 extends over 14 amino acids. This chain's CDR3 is CASSLAGAGSPLHF. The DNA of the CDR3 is TGTGCCAGCAGCTTAGCGGGGGCAGGTTCACCCCTCCACTTT.

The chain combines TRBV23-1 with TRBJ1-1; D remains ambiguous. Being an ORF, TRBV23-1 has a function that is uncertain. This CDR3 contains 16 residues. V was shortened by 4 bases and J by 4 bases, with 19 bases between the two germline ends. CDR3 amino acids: CASSPSPGDEGTEAFF. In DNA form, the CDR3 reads TGCGCCAGCAGTCCTTCACCGGGCGACGAGGGCACTGAAGCTTTCTTT.

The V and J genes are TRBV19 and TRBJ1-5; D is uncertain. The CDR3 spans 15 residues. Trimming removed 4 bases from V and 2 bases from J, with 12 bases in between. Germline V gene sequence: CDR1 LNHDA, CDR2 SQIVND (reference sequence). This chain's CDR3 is CASSNWASGNQPQHF. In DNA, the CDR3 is TGTGCCAGTAGTAACTGGGCGTCAGGCAATCAGCCCCAGCATTTT.

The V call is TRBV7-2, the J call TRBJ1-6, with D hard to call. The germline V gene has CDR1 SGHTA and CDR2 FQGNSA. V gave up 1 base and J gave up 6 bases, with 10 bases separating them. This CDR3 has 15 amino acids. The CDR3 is CASSLGMAPNSPLHF. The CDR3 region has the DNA TGTGCCAGCAGCTTAGGAATGGCCCCTAATTCACCCCTCCACTTT.

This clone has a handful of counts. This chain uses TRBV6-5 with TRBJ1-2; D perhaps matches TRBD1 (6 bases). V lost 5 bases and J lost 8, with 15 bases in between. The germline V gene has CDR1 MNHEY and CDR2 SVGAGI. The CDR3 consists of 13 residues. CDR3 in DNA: TGTGCCAGCAGTCCGCAGGGGCCGGGAGGCTACACCTTC. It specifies CASSPQGPGGYTF.

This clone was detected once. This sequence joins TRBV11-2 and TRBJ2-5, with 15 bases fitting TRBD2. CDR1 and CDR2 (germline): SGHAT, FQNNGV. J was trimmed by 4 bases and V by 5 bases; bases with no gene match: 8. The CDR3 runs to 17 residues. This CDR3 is CASSPGLAGGQGETQYF. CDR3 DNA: TGTGCCAGCAGCCCGGGACTAGCGGGGGGCCAGGGAGAGACCCAGTACTTC.